Sequencing of this T cell receptor (beta chain) was carried out in a study of Tregs in tolerant kidney transplant recipients. General study findings and limits: No direct test of biological reproducibility was done here. In tolerant patients, donor-specific Tregs outgrew total Tregs, suggesting antigen-driven expansion.

Mixed chimerism was transient after nonmyeloablative marrow transplants from related graft donors. CD4+CD25+CD127- Tregs, CD4+CD25- non-Tregs, CD4 and CD8 cells were sorted. Regarding this clone: Its target is unknown.

Profiling relied on immunoSEQ multiplex PCR, and the TCRdb table lists in-frame clones only, not all of them. The data contain 90,000 or so clones, roughly 93% of them singletons. This material consisted of CD4+ T cells from blood (PBMCs), taken 12 months after the transplant. The receptor comes from a human patient who received a combined kidney and bone marrow transplant. Part of the T cell pool may stem from the graft donor.

The CDR3 sequence: CASSSLRTGPYDEQYF. CDR3 nucleotides: TGTGCCAGCAGCTCCCTGCGGACAGGTCCTTACGACGAGCAGTACTTC. The V and J genes are TRBV13 and TRBJ2-7; 7 positions agree with TRBD1. The junction had 14 bases not matched to a gene; V was cut back by 4 bases and J by 5 bases. This CDR3 region has 16 residues. Per germline, CDR1 PRHDT and CDR2 FYEKMQ (reference sequence).